This is a list of T cell receptor beta chains from one sample in a study of blood T cell repertoires in COVID-19. Profiled with immunoSEQ multiplex PCR; TCRdb holds only in-frame clones, not every one. The repertoire holds around 250,000 clones, with 75% to 90% as singletons. The sequencing sample was made of PBMCs or T cells enriched from blood (not recorded which). The source is a woman aged 40 to 50 who had been exposed to COVID-19. Each CDR3 is given without its conserved first and last residue. The D gene is left open where the match is weak.

V | D | CDR3
TRBV7-2 | NA | ASSLAVGSGNTIY
TRBV24-1 | NA | ATGGGGDQPQH
TRBV4-1 | NA | ASSLSSQSLGLYGYT
TRBV18 | NA | ASSPASSSYNEQF
TRBV19 | NA | ASSTPGPNSPLH
TRBV5-5 | TRBD1 | ASSTGDSFSNQPQH
TRBV28 | TRBD1 | ASRPDRGGIGELF
TRBV6-5 | NA | ASSYWAFYEQY
TRBV9 | NA | ASRATGADTQY
TRBV27 | NA | ASSQNNRPQPQH
TRBV29-1 | NA | SDLDREGAGTDTQY
TRBV7-6 | TRBD2 | ASSLLAGGVRNEQF
TRBV2 | NA | ARWTAEAF
TRBV11-1 | TRBD1 | ASSYSGTGVGEKLF
TRBV18 | NA | ASSPRAKETQY